Below are 20 T cell receptor beta chains sequenced from a single sample in a study of blood T cell repertoires in COVID-19. Assay: immunoSEQ multiplex PCR; the TCRdb copy retains only in-frame clones and omits some. Counted here are some 200,000 clones, 84% occurring once; the ten biggest clones make up roughly 7.6%. Material: peripheral blood. The receptors stem from a woman in her forties or fifties with active or convalescent COVID-19.

V is TRBV5-1 and J is TRBJ1-1; D gene ambiguous. The CDR3 consists of 14 residues. V dropped 2 bases and J dropped 5 bases, with 13 bases sitting between them. Germline assignment: CDR1 SGHRS and CDR2 YFSETQ. CDR3 sequence: CASSFHWERTEAFF. CDR3 nucleotides: TGCGCCAGCAGCTTTCATTGGGAGAGGACTGAAGCTTTCTTT.

The chain couples TRBV19 to TRBJ1-1; TRBD1 matches at 8 bases. J gave up 6 bases and V 10 bases, and 13 bases lay outside the gene matches. Germline loops: CDR1 LNHDA, CDR2 SQIVND (reference sequence). The CDR3 is made up of 14 amino acids. The CDR3 bases are TGTGCCACCTCCAGGGGACAGGTGTTCGCTGAAGCTTTCTTT. Protein sequence: CATSRGQVFAEAFF.

This clone occurred once. The chain recombines TRBV7-9 with TRBJ1-1; no clear D. The CDR3 is made up of 13 amino acids. V was trimmed by 1 base and J by 10 bases, leaving 13 bases between them. The germline V gene encodes CDR1 SEHNR and CDR2 FQNEAQ (reference sequence). The CDR3 DNA follows: TGTGCCAGCAGCTTAGATGAAGCGGCGAGAGCTTTCTTT. Its translation: CASSLDEAARAFF.

V gene TRBV18 combines with J gene TRBJ1-2; 7 nucleotides line up with TRBD1. In germline, CDR1 is KGHSH, CDR2 LQKENI. Losses at the gene ends were 4 bases for V and 13 bases for J; bases not matched to a gene: 6. CDR3 size: 11 residues. In DNA form, the CDR3 reads TGTGCCAGCTCACTGAGGGGGCAGGTCACCTTC. The encoded protein is CASSLRGQVTF. The variable domain in full, with the rest retrieved from reference TRBV18 and TRBJ1-2, is NAGVMQNPRHLVRRRGQEARLRCSPMKGHSHVYWYRQLPEEGLKFMVYLQKENIIDESGMPKERFSAEFPKEGPSILRIQQVVRGDSAAYFCASSLRGQVTFGSGTRLTVV.

J is TRBJ1-6 and V is TRBV28; 7 bases are shared with TRBD1. The junction had 11 bases not matched to a gene; V was cut back by 6 bases and J by 9 bases. CDR1 is MDHEN and CDR2 is SYDVKM in the germline V gene. The CDR3 is 15 residues long. The CDR3 DNA sequence: TGTGCCAGCAGGCTGGACAGGACCGAAGGTTCACCCCTCCACTTT. Its translation: CASRLDRTEGSPLHF.

Remarks on this clone: The sample carries other DNA sequences with the same CDR3. The V gene is TRBV5-1, the J gene TRBJ1-5; TRBD1 is a possible D gene (6 bases). Germline V lookup: CDR1 SGHRS, CDR2 YFSETQ. Trimming pared 0 bases from V and 2 bases from J, leaving 9 bases between. The CDR3 has 15 amino acids. The CDR3 here is CASSLEGVGNQPQHF. The CDR3 DNA sequence: TGCGCCAGCAGCTTGGAGGGGGTGGGCAATCAGCCCCAGCATTTT.

The rearrangement uses TRBV29-1 and TRBJ1-4, with 7 bases identical to TRBD1. The V gene end was trimmed by 6 bases and the J gene end by 4 bases; junction bases not matched to a gene: 2. This CDR3 comprises 12 residues. Looked up from germline, CDR1 is SQVTM and CDR2 is ANQGSEA. CDR3 bases: TGCAGCGTGCAGGGGGGTAATGAAAAACTGTTTTTT. Protein product: CSVQGGNEKLFF. Drawing the rest from reference TRBV29-1 and TRBJ1-4, the complete variable domain is SAVISQKPSRDICQRGTSLTIQCQVDSQVTMMFWYRQQPGQSLTLIATANQGSEATYESGFVIDKFPISRPNLTFSTLTVSNMSPEDSSIYLCSVQGGNEKLFFGSGTQLSVL.

This sequence joins TRBV28 and TRBJ1-2, with D unresolved. This CDR3 is built from 13 residues. Germline V gene sequence: CDR1 MDHEN, CDR2 SYDVKM. Trimming cost V 6 bases and J 6 bases, with 14 bases left between them. The CDR3 nucleotides read TGTGCCAGCAGCGCCCACCTACGAGATGGCTACACCTTC. Translating gives CASSAHLRDGYTF.

This sequence joins TRBV29-1 and TRBJ1-6; D gene uncertain. Looked up from germline, CDR1 is SQVTM and CDR2 is ANQGSEA. With 5 bases removed from V and 2 bases from J, the gap between germline ends came to 10 bases. This CDR3 is built from 14 residues. In DNA, the CDR3 is TGCAGCGTTCTACTGAGCCCCTATAATTCACCCCTCCACTTT. This codes for CSVLLSPYNSPLHF.

The V and J genes are TRBV6-5 and TRBJ2-5; 7 bases line up with TRBD2. Per the germline V gene, CDR1 is MNHEY and CDR2 is SVGAGI. CDR3 length: 14 amino acids. The DNA for the CDR3 is TGTTCGAGTATGGGGAGGGCTCACCAAGAGACCCAGTACTTC. Translating it yields CSSMGRAHQETQYF.

The rearrangement links TRBV6-5 to TRBJ2-7; 9 bases are shared with TRBD1. V gave up 5 bases and J gave up 7 bases; unmatched junction bases: 6. The length of the CDR3 is 13 residues. Germline V gives CDR1 MNHEY, CDR2 SVGAGI. The CDR3 protein is CASSPGTGREQYV. The CDR3 DNA reads TGTGCCAGCAGTCCCGGGACAGGGAGGGAGCAGTACGTC.

CDR3 in DNA: TGTGCCACCCTCCGGACAGGGCAAGAGACCCAGTACTTC. Translation gives CATLRTGQETQYF. The rearrangement uses TRBV3-1 (or the pseudogene TRBV3-2) and TRBJ2-5; 8 positions agree with TRBD1. Germline V gene lookup returns CDR1 LGHDT and CDR2 YNNKEL (reference sequence). This CDR3 has 13 amino acids. The V and J ends lost 10 bases and 2 bases, in that order; junction bases with no gene match: 6.

The chain carries TRBV6-1 and TRBJ2-7; 7 bases map to TRBD2. Germline V gives CDR1 MNHNS, CDR2 SASEGT. V was clipped by 2 bases and J by 5 bases; unmatched bases: 6. This CDR3 is built from 14 residues. The CDR3 protein is CASSESGGSHEQYV. The CDR3 DNA reads as TGTGCCAGCAGTGAATCGGGAGGTTCTCACGAGCAGTACGTC.

Only one count was recorded for this clone. V is TRBV7-9 and J is TRBJ2-2; D is ambiguous. The CDR3 sequence is 13 residues long. V lost 2 bases and J 6 bases, leaving 7 bases between the germline ends. The germline gives CDR1 SEHNR, CDR2 FQNEAQ (reference sequence). DNA of the CDR3: TGTGCCAGCAGCTTAATAGAGTCCGGGGAGCTGTTTTTT. Translating gives CASSLIESGELFF.

The chain is built from TRBV3-1 (or the pseudogene TRBV3-2) and TRBJ1-1, with TRBD1 matching over 7 bases. This CDR3 contains 16 residues. After removal of 1 base from V and 3 bases from J, the junction contained 8 bases not matched to a gene. Germline loops: CDR1 LGHDT, CDR2 YNNKEL (reference sequence). DNA for the CDR3: TGTGCCAGCAGCCAAGGAACAGGGGATGGGTACACTGAAGCTTTCTTT. This codes for CASSQGTGDGYTEAFF.

This chain connects TRBV12-5 to TRBJ2-2, with D maybe TRBD1 (6 bases). Trimming took 2 bases from V and 6 from J, leaving 7 bases between them. CDR3 length: 13 amino acids. Germline CDR1 LGHNT, CDR2 FRNRAP. DNA for the CDR3: TGTGCTAGTGGTTTGAAGGGGGCCGGGGAGCTGTTTTTT. As protein: CASGLKGAGELFF.

This chain connects TRBV7-2 to TRBJ2-1; TRBD2 agrees at 7 bases. V was pared by 5 bases and J by 6 bases, with 7 bases of the junction left unmatched. Per the germline V gene, CDR1 is SGHTA and CDR2 is FQGNSA. This CDR3 region has 14 residues. CDR3 in amino acids: CASSPGGTLNEQFF. The DNA of the CDR3 is TGTGCCAGCAGCCCCGGGGGGACGCTCAATGAGCAGTTCTTC.

CDR3 sequence (DNA): TGTGCCAGCAGCTTAACCTCAACAGACGACTACACAGATACGCAGTATTTT. Encoded protein: CASSLTSTDDYTDTQYF. The V gene is TRBV11-3, the J gene TRBJ2-3, with TRBD2 as a possible D gene (5 bases). Trimming took off 2 bases at V and 2 bases at J, with 17 bases between the two ends. The CDR3 has 17 amino acids. The germline V gene encodes CDR1 SGHNT and CDR2 YENEEA.

The chain couples TRBV2 to TRBJ1-1; D unresolved. Trimming left V 4 bases short and J 6 bases short, with 9 bases between. The germline V gene has CDR1 SNHLY and CDR2 FYNNEI. The CDR3 is made up of 12 amino acids. CDR3 residues: CASSGGGAEAFF. As DNA, the CDR3 is TGTGCCAGCAGTGGTGGCGGGGCTGAAGCTTTCTTT.

V gene TRBV6-4 combines with J gene TRBJ1-5, with 7 nucleotides matching TRBD1. This CDR3 region has 18 residues. From germline, CDR1 is MRHNA and CDR2 SNTAGT. Unmatched junction bases numbered 9, after V lost 0 bases and J lost 1 base. The DNA of the CDR3 is TGTGCCAGCAGTGACTCGGGCCGGGACAGCCTAAGCAATCAGCCCCAGCATTTT. Translating gives CASSDSGRDSLSNQPQHF.